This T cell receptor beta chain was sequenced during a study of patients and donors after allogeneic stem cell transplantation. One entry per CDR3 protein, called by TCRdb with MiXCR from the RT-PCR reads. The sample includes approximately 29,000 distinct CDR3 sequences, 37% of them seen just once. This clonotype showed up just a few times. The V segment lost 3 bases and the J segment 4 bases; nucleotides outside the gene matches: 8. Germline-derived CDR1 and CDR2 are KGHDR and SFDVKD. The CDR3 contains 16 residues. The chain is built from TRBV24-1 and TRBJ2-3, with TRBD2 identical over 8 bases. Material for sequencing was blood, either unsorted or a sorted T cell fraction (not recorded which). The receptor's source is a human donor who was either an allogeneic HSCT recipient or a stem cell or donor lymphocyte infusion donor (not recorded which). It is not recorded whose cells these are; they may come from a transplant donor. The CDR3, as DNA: TGTGCCACCAGTGATCAAGCCCCGGGAGGGGCAGATACGCAGTATTTT. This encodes CATSDQAPGGADTQYF.